What follows describes a single TCR beta chain. These data originate in a study of shared T cell receptors in the human thymus. In germline, CDR1 is MNHEY, CDR2 SMNVEV (reference sequence). This CDR3 region has 14 residues. V lost 2 bases, J lost 3 bases, and 10 bases lay in between. The repertoire was sequenced with immunoSEQ multiplex PCR; TCRdb's copy has only in-frame clones and lacks some. The repertoire holds 630,000 or so clones, with more than 75% as singletons. The data were also submitted as part of a second study, on human thymus T cells. That report adds: Thymic resections from corrective heart surgery supplied the tissue. Overlap was high between thymic repertoires from unrelated individuals, as reported in related research.

The source is a boy under three years old with a congenital heart defect. The V call is TRBV27, the J call TRBJ1-1; the D is unclear. Sequencing was performed on thymocytes. CDR3 protein: CASSLVGGYTEAFF. The DNA for the CDR3 is TGTGCCAGCAGTTTAGTGGGAGGGTACACTGAAGCTTTCTTT.